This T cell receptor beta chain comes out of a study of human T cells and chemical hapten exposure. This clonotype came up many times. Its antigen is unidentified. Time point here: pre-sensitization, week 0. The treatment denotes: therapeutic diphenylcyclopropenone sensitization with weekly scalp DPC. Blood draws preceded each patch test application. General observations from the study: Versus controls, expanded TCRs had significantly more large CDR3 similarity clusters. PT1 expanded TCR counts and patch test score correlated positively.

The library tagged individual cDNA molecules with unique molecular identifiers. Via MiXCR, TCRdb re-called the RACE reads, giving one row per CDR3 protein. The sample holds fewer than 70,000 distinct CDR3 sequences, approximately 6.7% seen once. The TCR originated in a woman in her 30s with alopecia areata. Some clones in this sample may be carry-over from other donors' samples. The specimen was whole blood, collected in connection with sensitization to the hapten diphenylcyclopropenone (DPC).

This CDR3 is CASSFRSGREKLFF. The CDR3, as DNA: TGTGCCAGCAGTTTCCGCTCCGGCAGAGAAAAACTGTTTTTT. The chain has TRBV27 and TRBJ1-4; D is unclear. V lost 3 bases to trimming and J lost 8 bases, with 13 bases between them. The CDR3 has 14 residues. The germline V gene has CDR1 MNHEY and CDR2 SMNVEV (reference sequence).